A single sample is the source of the 12 T cell receptor beta chains below, sequenced in a study of blood T cell repertoires in COVID-19. Assay used: immunoSEQ multiplex PCR; TCRdb lists only in-frame clones, some missing. This table holds around 300,000 clones, 88% found once. Sequenced input: PBMCs or T cells enriched from blood (not recorded which). These receptors were obtained from a woman in her sixties in a cohort exposed to, infected with or recovered from COVID-19 (not recorded which).

J is TRBJ2-1 and V is TRBV28; the match to TRBD2 covers 11 bases. After removal of 3 bases from V and 9 bases from J, the junction contained 7 bases not matched to a gene. The length of the CDR3 is 15 residues. CDR1 and CDR2 from the germline V gene are MDHEN and SYDVKM. The CDR3 sequence is CASSLRVAGGFEQFF. The DNA for the CDR3 is TGTGCCAGCAGTTTGCGAGTAGCGGGAGGGTTTGAGCAGTTCTTC. Based on the CDR3 plus reference TRBV28 and TRBJ2-1, the full variable domain is DVKVTQSSRYLVKRTGEKVFLECVQDMDHENMFWYRQDPGLGLRLIYFSYDVKMKEKGDIPEGYSVSREKKERFSLILESASTNQTSMYLCASSLRVAGGFEQFFGPGTRLTVL.

A few counts support this clone. This rearrangement joins TRBV5-1 to TRBJ2-7; 7 bases match TRBD2. The germline V gene encodes CDR1 SGHRS and CDR2 YFSETQ. There are 15 residues in the CDR3. V lost 1 base to trimming and J lost 2 bases; unmatched junction nucleotides: 6. The CDR3, as DNA: TGCGCCAGCAGCTTGTTCTCGGGAGGAACCTACGAGCAGTACTTC. It encodes CASSLFSGGTYEQYF.

A word on this clone: Distinct nucleotide sequences in the sample also encode this CDR3. The chain recombines TRBV18 with TRBJ2-7, with 7 positions matching TRBD1. The CDR3 has 14 residues. The germline CDR1 and CDR2 sequences are KGHSH and LQKENI. V dropped 3 bases and J dropped 2; count of bases not matched to a gene: 4. The CDR3 region is CASSPRQGTYEQYF. The CDR3 DNA reads as TGTGCCAGCTCACCCCGACAGGGAACCTACGAGCAGTACTTC.

This clone was seen only a few times. The chain uses TRBV19 and TRBJ2-1; TRBD1 might be the D (5 bases). The CDR3 runs to 15 residues. From germline, CDR1 is LNHDA and CDR2 SQIVND (reference sequence). V was pared by 3 bases and J by 7 bases, with 16 bases between. For the CDR3, the DNA is TGTGCCAGTAGTATTATCGTAGGCCAGGGAAATGAGCAGTTCTTC. It codes for CASSIIVGQGNEQFF. The variable domain in full, with the rest retrieved from reference TRBV19 and TRBJ2-1, is DGGITQSPKYLFRKEGQNVTLSCEQNLNHDAMYWYRQDPGQGLRLIYYSQIVNDFQKGDIAEGYSVSREKKESFPLTVTSAQKNPTAFYLCASSIIVGQGNEQFFGPGTRLTVL.

V usage is TRBV7-8 and J usage is TRBJ2-7; 9 nucleotides agree with TRBD2. Germline loops: CDR1 SGHVS, CDR2 FQNEAQ. The CDR3 spans 15 residues. The V and J ends lost 5 bases and 6 bases, in that order; junction bases with no gene match: 11. This chain's CDR3 is CASSNPGGRGPEQYF. The CDR3 region has the DNA TGTGCCAGCAGCAACCCTGGCGGGAGGGGCCCCGAGCAGTACTTC.

This sequence joins TRBV3-1 (or the pseudogene TRBV3-2) and TRBJ2-7; D call uncertain. The CDR3 extends over 11 amino acids. Germline values: CDR1 LGHDT, CDR2 YNNKEL (reference sequence). Trimming took off 1 base at V and 5 bases at J, with 3 bases between the two ends. The CDR3: CASSQVDEQYF. CDR3 in DNA: TGTGCCAGCAGCCAAGTAGACGAGCAGTACTTC.

The J gene is TRBJ2-2, the V gene TRBV9, with 9 nucleotides matching TRBD1. The CDR3 runs 16 residues. Germline loops: CDR1 SGDLS, CDR2 YYNGEE. V was pared by 3 bases and J by 3 bases, with 6 bases of the junction left unmatched. The CDR3 bases are TGTGCCAGCAGCGAGGGGACAGGGCGATACACCGGGGAGCTGTTTTTT. Amino acid sequence: CASSEGTGRYTGELFF.

The genes are TRBV5-1 and TRBJ1-6; TRBD1 agrees at 9 bases. Germline V gives CDR1 SGHRS, CDR2 YFSETQ. V was pared by 4 bases and J by 10 bases, with 6 bases of the junction left unmatched. This CDR3 comprises 14 residues. CDR3 protein: CASSRDRAVSPLHF. The DNA for the CDR3 is TGCGCCAGCAGCCGGGACAGGGCCGTGTCACCCCTCCACTTT.

V usage is TRBV9 and J usage is TRBJ2-1; 9 positions agree with TRBD1. CDR3 length: 15 residues. Trimming cost V 5 bases and J 3 bases; bases outside gene matches: 6. The germline CDR1 and CDR2 sequences are SGDLS and YYNGEE. The CDR3 region has the DNA TGTGCCAGCAGGAAGGGGACAGGGCTCTACAATGAGCAGTTCTTC. Residues: CASRKGTGLYNEQFF.

As DNA, the CDR3 is TGTGCCAGCTCTGGGGGAGGGGGTGTTAGCAATCAGCCCCAGCATTTT. Translation: CASSGGGGVSNQPQHF. V gene TRBV19 combines with J gene TRBJ1-5, with D perhaps matching TRBD1 (6 bases). The V and J ends lost 9 bases and 0 bases respectively, with 18 bases between them. The CDR3 contains 16 residues. In germline, CDR1 is LNHDA, CDR2 SQIVND (reference sequence).

For the CDR3, the DNA is TGTGCCAGCAGTTTGTTAGGGGCGAGTCAGTACTTC. It codes for CASSLLGASQYF. This rearrangement joins TRBV27 to TRBJ2-7; D perhaps matches TRBD1 (5 bases). The V and J ends lost 3 bases and 10 bases respectively, with 13 bases between them. The V gene's germline CDR1 is MNHEY and CDR2 SMNVEV (reference sequence). This CDR3 has 12 amino acids.

The rearrangement joins TRBV4-2 to TRBJ2-7, with D possibly being TRBD2 (5 bases). The CDR3 length is 12 residues. Looked up from germline, CDR1 is LGHNA and CDR2 is YNFKEQ. V was pared by 2 bases and J by 7 bases, with 9 bases between. This chain's CDR3 is CASSQPPGEQYF. The CDR3 coding sequence is TGTGCCAGCAGCCAACCTCCGGGGGAGCAGTACTTC.